The rows below give T cell receptor beta chains drawn from one sample of a study of T cell responses to AZD1222 COVID-19 vaccine. The data were produced by immunoSEQ multiplex PCR, yet TCRdb's version contains in-frame clones alone and is incomplete. The table has about 92,000 clones, approximately 87% seen once. The input for sequencing was peripheral blood, taken on day 0 of AZD1222 vaccination. These receptor sequences come from an adult in good health. CDR3s include the opening cysteine and the closing phenylalanine or tryptophan. A D gene is named only where the DNA matches it firmly. The size entry is marked missing in some rows and otherwise reads once, few, many or a size class.

clone_size | j_call | v_call | d_call | cdr3_nt | cdr3_aa
. | TRBJ1-2 | TRBV6-1 | TRBD1 | TGTGCCAGCAGTGACCAACATAGCTTGGGACAGTCTAACTATGGCTACACCTTC | CASSDQHSLGQSNYGYTF
. | TRBJ2-4 | TRBV18 | TRBD1 | TGTGCCAGCTCACCCGGGACAGATGTGGACATTCAGTACTTC | CASSPGTDVDIQYF
. | TRBJ2-7 | TRBV5-6 | . | TGTGCCAGCAGCCGGAGGACAGTATACGAGCAGTACTTC | CASSRRTVYEQYF
. | TRBJ1-6 | TRBV18 | . | TGTGCCAGCTCACCAGCTCCCAGCAGGGATTCACCCCTCCACTTT | CASSPAPSRDSPLHF
. | TRBJ2-4 | TRBV6-2/TRBV6-3 | TRBD2 | TGTGCCAGCAGTCAGACTAGCGGGAGGGGGGACCGGTACTTC | CASSQTSGRGDRYF
. | TRBJ1-5 | TRBV19 | TRBD1 | TGTGCCAGTAGTGTCCACAGGGGTGTTAGCAATCAGCCCCAGCATTTT | CASSVHRGVSNQPQHF
. | TRBJ1-5 | TRBV18 | . | TGTGCCAGCTCACCAATACAGGGTGAGCAGCCCCAGCATTTT | CASSPIQGEQPQHF
. | TRBJ1-2 | TRBV15 | TRBD1 | TGTGCCACCAGCAGAGGAACGGGACAGAACTATGGCTACACCTTC | CATSRGTGQNYGYTF
. | TRBJ2-4 | TRBV19 | TRBD2 | TGTGCCAGTAGTATCCCACGACTAGCGGGAGGGCCCATAAACATTCAGTACTTC | CASSIPRLAGGPINIQYF
. | TRBJ2-1 | TRBV10-3 | TRBD1 | TGTGCCATCAGTGAGTTGATGGGAAGGACAGGGGGCCACAATGAGCAGTTCTTC | CAISELMGRTGGHNEQFF
. | TRBJ1-4 | TRBV3-1/TRBV3-2 | . | TGTGCCAGCAGCCAGGGGCGCGAAAAACTGTTTTTT | CASSQGREKLFF
once | TRBJ1-1 | TRBV18 | . | TGTGCCAGCTCCTCACGGGAGAACACTGAAGCTTTCTTT | CASSSRENTEAFF
. | TRBJ2-7 | TRBV2 | . | TGTGCCAGCAGTGTAGAAGGCTACGAGCAGTACTTC | CASSVEGYEQYF
. | TRBJ2-7 | TRBV4-2 | . | TGTGCCAGCAGCCTTGGAGAGAGGACCTACGAGCAGTACTTC | CASSLGERTYEQYF
. | TRBJ2-3 | TRBV3-1/TRBV3-2 | . | TGTGCCAGCAGCCAAGAGGAAGGGCTCGCAGATACGCAGTATTTT | CASSQEEGLADTQYF
. | TRBJ1-6 | TRBV10-3 | . | TGTGCCATCAGTGAGCCAGGGGTTCCGCTCCACTTT | CAISEPGVPLHF
. | TRBJ1-2 | TRBV3-1/TRBV3-2 | . | TGTGCCAGCAGCCAAGGGACTGTGGTTAACTATGGCTACACCTTC | CASSQGTVVNYGYTF
. | TRBJ1-2 | TRBV28 | . | TGTGCCAGCAGTTTAGTCTCGGGTAGTGTGGTCTATGGCTACACCTTC | CASSLVSGSVVYGYTF
. | TRBJ1-2 | TRBV5-6 | TRBD1 | TGTGCCAGCAGCCAGACAGGGGGCATCTATGGCTACACCTTC | CASSQTGGIYGYTF
. | TRBJ2-3 | TRBV9 | TRBD1 | TGTGCCAGCAGCGTAGCATTCGGGACAGGGAGCACAGATACGCAGTATTTT | CASSVAFGTGSTDTQYF
. | TRBJ1-2 | TRBV30 | . | TGTGCCTGGAATCGGGGATTCTATGGCTACACCTTC | CAWNRGFYGYTF
. | TRBJ1-1 | TRBV3-1/TRBV3-2 | . | TGTGCCAGCAGCCAAGAGGAGGGGGTTAGCACTGAAGCTTTCTTT | CASSQEEGVSTEAFF
. | TRBJ2-7 | TRBV3-1/TRBV3-2 | TRBD1 | TGTGCCAGCAGCCACCGAGACAGGGCGCGGGAGCAGTACTTC | CASSHRDRAREQYF
. | TRBJ2-1 | TRBV29-1 | TRBD2 | TGCAGCGTGGTAACTAGCGGGAGGGGAAATGAGCAGTTCTTC | CSVVTSGRGNEQFF
. | TRBJ2-1 | TRBV7-2 | TRBD2 | TGTGCCAGCAGCTTAGACGGGAGGGTCAATGAGCAGTTCTTC | CASSLDGRVNEQFF
. | TRBJ1-3 | TRBV10-3 | . | TGTGCCATCAGTGAGTCTTCGAGCTCTGGAAACACCATATATTTT | CAISESSSSGNTIYF
. | TRBJ2-3 | TRBV11-3 | . | TGTGCCAGCAGCATATACACAGATACGCAGTATTTT | CASSIYTDTQYF
. | TRBJ2-3 | TRBV7-6 | . | TGTGCCAGCAGCTTAGGGGTGGCGGGCCTGGGAGATACGCAGTATTTT | CASSLGVAGLGDTQYF
once | TRBJ1-4 | TRBV2 | TRBD1 | TGTGCCAGCGCGACGGGGATCCCAGGGGGAAAACTGTTTTTT | CASATGIPGGKLFF
. | TRBJ2-7 | TRBV27 | TRBD2 | TGTGCCAGCAGTTTATCAGCTAGCGGGAGTAAGCAGTACTTC | CASSLSASGSKQYF
. | TRBJ2-2 | TRBV7-9 | TRBD2 | TGTGCCAGCAGTCACAGCGGGAGAGCGGGTACCGGGGAGCTGTTTTTT | CASSHSGRAGTGELFF
. | TRBJ1-1 | TRBV5-1 | TRBD1 | TGCGCCAGCAGCCTAAGGACAGGGGGCAGCACTGAAGCTTTCTTT | CASSLRTGGSTEAFF
. | TRBJ2-7 | TRBV2 | TRBD1 | TGTGCCAGCAGTGAAGCGCCCGGGACAGGGCCCGGGGAGCAGTACTTC | CASSEAPGTGPGEQYF
few | TRBJ2-2 | TRBV4-1 | . | TGCGCCAGCAGCCAACTGAGGACAGACACCGGGGAGCTGTTTTTT | CASSQLRTDTGELFF
. | TRBJ2-7 | TRBV18 | . | TGTGCCAGCTCATCCGGGACCGTTCCCCCCGAGCAGTACTTC | CASSSGTVPPEQYF
. | TRBJ1-1 | TRBV19 | . | TGTGCCAGTAGTATTGACACCGCGCGTGAAGCTTTCTTT | CASSIDTAREAFF
. | TRBJ2-7 | TRBV28 | . | TGTGCCAGCAGTATCCGACGAGCCTACGAGCAGTACTTC | CASSIRRAYEQYF
. | TRBJ2-5 | TRBV5-1 | TRBD1 | TGCGCCAGCAGCTTGTCAGGGGGCGATGAAGAGACCCAGTACTTC | CASSLSGGDEETQYF
. | TRBJ2-1 | TRBV4-1 | . | TGCGCCAGCTGTCCTTCGCTGAGCTCCTACAATGAGCAGTTCTTC | CASCPSLSSYNEQFF
. | TRBJ2-5 | TRBV29-1 | . | TGCAGCGTGGGGGGCCAACAAGAGACCCAGTACTTC | CSVGGQQETQYF
. | TRBJ2-2 | TRBV5-1 | TRBD1 | TGCGCCAGCAGTACCGGGACAGGGGACACCGGGGAGCTGTTTTTT | CASSTGTGDTGELFF
. | TRBJ2-7 | TRBV5-5 | . | TGTGCCAGCAGCTTGGATCCCTCCAACTCCTACGAGCAGTACTTC | CASSLDPSNSYEQYF